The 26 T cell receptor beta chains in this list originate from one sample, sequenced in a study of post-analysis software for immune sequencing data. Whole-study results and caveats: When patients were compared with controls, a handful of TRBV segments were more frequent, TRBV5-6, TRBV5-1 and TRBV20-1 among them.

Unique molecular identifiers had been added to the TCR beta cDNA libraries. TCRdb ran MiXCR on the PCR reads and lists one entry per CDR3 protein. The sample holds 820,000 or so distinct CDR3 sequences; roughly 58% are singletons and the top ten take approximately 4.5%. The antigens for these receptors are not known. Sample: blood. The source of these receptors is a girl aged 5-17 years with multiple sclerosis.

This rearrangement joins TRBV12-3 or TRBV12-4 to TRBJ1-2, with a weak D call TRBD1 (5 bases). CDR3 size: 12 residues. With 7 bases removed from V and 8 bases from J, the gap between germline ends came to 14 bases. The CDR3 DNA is TGTGCCAGCACCCAGGGCTTGGGAGGCTACACCTTC. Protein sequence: CASTQGLGGYTF.

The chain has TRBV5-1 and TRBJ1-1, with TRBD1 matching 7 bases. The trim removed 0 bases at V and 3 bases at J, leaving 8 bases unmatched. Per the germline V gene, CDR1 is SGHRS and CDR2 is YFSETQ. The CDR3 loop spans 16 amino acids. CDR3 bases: TGCGCCAGCAGCTTGGGGGCAGGGGGTACAGACACTGAAGCTTTCTTT. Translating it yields CASSLGAGGTDTEAFF.

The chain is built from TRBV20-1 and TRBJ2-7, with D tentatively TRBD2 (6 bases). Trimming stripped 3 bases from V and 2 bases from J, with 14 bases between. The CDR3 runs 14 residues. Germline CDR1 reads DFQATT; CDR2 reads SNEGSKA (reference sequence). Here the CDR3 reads CSARPPSAPYEQYF. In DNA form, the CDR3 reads TGCAGTGCTAGGCCCCCTAGCGCGCCCTACGAGCAGTACTTC.

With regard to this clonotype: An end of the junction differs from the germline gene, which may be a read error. In DNA, the CDR3 is TGTGCCATCAGCAGAGATTTGGGAGGCGTTGATACGCAGTATTTT. Its protein is CAISRDLGGVDTQYF. The rearrangement uses TRBV15 and TRBJ2-3, with D possibly being TRBD2 (6 bases). The CDR3 is 15 residues long. CDR1 is LNHNV and CDR2 is YYDKDF in the germline V gene (reference sequence).

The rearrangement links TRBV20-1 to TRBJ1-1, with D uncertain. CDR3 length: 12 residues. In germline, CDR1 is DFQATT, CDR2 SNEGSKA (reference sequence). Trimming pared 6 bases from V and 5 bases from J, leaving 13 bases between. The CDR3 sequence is CSAEKSGTEAFF. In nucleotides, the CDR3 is TGCAGTGCCGAAAAATCGGGTACTGAAGCTTTCTTT.

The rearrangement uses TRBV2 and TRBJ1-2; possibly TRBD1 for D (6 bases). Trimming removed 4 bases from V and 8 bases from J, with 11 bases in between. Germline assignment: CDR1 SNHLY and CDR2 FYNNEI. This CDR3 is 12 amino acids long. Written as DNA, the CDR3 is TGTGCCAGCAGTGGGGGGCTGGAAGGCTACACCTTC. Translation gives CASSGGLEGYTF.

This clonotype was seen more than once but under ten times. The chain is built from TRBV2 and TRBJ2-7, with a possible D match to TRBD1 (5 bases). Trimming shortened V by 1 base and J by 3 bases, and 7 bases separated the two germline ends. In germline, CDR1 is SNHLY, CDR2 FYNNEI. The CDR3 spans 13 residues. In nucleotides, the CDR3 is TGTGCCAGCAGTGAAGGGGGCGACTACGAGCAGTACTTC. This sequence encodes CASSEGGDYEQYF. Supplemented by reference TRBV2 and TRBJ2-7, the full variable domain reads EPEVTQTPSHQVTQMGQEVILRCVPISNHLYFYWYRQILGQKVEFLVSFYNNEISEKSEIFDDQFSVERPDGSNFTLKIRSTKLEDSAMYFCASSEGGDYEQYFGPGTRLTVT.

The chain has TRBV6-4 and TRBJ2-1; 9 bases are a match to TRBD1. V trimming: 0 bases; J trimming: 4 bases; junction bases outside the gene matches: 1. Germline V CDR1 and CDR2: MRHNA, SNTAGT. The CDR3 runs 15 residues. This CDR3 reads CASSDSGQGYNEQFF. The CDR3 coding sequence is TGTGCCAGCAGTGACTCGGGACAGGGTTACAATGAGCAGTTCTTC.

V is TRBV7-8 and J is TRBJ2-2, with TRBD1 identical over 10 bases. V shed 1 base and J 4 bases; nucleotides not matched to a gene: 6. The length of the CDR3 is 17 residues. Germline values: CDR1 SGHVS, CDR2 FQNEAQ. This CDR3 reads CASSLVRQGAITGELFF. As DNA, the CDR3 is TGTGCCAGCAGCTTAGTACGACAGGGGGCGATCACCGGGGAGCTGTTTTTT. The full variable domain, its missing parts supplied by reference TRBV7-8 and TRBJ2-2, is GAGVSQSPRYKVAKRGQDVALRCDPISGHVSLFWYQQALGQGPEFLTYFQNEAQLDKSGLPSDRFFAERPEGSVSTLKIQRTQQEDSAVYLCASSLVRQGAITGELFFGEGSRLTVL.

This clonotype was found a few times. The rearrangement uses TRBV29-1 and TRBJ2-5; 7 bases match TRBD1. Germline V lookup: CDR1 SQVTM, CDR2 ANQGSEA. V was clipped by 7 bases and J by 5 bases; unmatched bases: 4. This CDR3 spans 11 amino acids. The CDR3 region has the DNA TGCAGCGGCAGGGGGTTGGAGACCCAGTACTTC. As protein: CSGRGLETQYF. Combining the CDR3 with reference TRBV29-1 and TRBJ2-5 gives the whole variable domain SAVISQKPSRDICQRGTSLTIQCQVDSQVTMMFWYRQQPGQSLTLIATANQGSEATYESGFVIDKFPISRPNLTFSTLTVSNMSPEDSSIYLCSGRGLETQYFGPGTRLLVL.

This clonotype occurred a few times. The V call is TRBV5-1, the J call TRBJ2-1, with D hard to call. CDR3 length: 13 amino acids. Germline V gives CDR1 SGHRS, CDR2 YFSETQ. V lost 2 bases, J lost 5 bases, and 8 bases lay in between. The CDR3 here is CASSFRPNNEQFF. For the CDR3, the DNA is TGCGCCAGCAGCTTTCGACCGAACAATGAGCAGTTCTTC.

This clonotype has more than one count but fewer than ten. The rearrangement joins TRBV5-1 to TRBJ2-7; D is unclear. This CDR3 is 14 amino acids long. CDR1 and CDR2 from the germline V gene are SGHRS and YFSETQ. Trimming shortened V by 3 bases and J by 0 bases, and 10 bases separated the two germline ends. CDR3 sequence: CASSSAVSSYEQYF. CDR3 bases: TGCGCCAGCAGCTCGGCCGTAAGCTCCTACGAGCAGTACTTC.

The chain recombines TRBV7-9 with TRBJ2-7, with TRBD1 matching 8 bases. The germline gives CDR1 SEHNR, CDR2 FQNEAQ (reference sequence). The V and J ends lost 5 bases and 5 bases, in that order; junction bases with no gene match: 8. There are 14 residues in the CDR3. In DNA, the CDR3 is TGTGCCAGCAGCGCCAGACAGGGGCTGGACGAGCAGTACTTC. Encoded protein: CASSARQGLDEQYF.

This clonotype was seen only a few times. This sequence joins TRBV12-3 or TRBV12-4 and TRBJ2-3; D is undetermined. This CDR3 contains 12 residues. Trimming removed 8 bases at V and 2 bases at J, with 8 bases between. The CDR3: CASFINTDTQYF. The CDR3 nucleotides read TGTGCCAGCTTTATTAACACAGATACGCAGTATTTT.

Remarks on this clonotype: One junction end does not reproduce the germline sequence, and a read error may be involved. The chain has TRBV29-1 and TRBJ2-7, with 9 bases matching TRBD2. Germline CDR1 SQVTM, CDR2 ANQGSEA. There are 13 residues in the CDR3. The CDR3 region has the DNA TGCAGCGTCGTAGCGGGGGTCTCCTACGAGCAGGACTTC. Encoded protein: CSVVAGVSYEQDF.

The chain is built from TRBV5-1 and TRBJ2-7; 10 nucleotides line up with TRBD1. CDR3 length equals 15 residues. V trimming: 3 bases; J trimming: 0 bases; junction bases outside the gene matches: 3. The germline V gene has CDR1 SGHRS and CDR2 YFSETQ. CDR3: CASSSTGGFSYEQYF. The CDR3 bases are TGCGCCAGCAGCTCGACAGGGGGCTTCTCCTACGAGCAGTACTTC.

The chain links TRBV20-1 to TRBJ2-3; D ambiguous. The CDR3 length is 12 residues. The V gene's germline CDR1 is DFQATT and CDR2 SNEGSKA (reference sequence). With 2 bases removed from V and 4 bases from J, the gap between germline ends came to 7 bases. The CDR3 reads CSARLVPDTQYF. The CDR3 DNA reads TGCAGTGCTAGATTGGTTCCAGATACGCAGTATTTT.

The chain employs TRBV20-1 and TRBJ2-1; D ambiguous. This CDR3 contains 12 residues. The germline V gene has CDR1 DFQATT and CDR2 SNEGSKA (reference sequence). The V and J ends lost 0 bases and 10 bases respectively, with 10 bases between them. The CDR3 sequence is CSAREGNKEQFF. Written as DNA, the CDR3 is TGCAGTGCTAGAGAGGGGAATAAAGAGCAGTTCTTC.

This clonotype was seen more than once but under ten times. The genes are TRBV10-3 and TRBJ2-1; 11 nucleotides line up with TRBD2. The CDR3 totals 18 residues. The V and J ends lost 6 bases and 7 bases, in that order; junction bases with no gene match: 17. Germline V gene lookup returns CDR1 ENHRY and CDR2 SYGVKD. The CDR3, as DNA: TGTGCCATCAGACAGTGGGGCCAACTAGCGGGAGATATGAATGAGCAGTTCTTC. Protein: CAIRQWGQLAGDMNEQFF.

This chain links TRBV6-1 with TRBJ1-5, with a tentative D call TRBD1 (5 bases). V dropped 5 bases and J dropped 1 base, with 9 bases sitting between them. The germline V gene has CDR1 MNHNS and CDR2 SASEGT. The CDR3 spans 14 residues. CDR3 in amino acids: CASSQGPSNQPQHF. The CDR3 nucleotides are TGTGCCAGCAGTCAGGGCCCCAGCAATCAGCCCCAGCATTTT.

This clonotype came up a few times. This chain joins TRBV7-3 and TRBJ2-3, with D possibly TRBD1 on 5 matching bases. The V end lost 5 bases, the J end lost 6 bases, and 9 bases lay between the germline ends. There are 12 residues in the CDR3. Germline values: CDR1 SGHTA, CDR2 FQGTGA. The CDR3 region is CASSSAGDTQYF. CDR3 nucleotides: TGTGCCAGCAGCAGTGCAGGGGATACGCAGTATTTT.

CDR3 coding DNA: TGTGCCAGCAGTTTAGGGGGACATATGAACACTGAAGCTTTCTTT. Translated: CASSLGGHMNTEAFF. The V and J genes are TRBV12-3 or TRBV12-4 and TRBJ1-1, with D possibly matching TRBD1 (6 bases). V was pared by 1 base and J by 0 bases, with 9 bases between. The CDR3 is made up of 15 amino acids.

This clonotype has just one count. DNA of the CDR3: TGTGCCAGCAGCCCCCGTCCTGGCTCTGGGGCCAACGTCCTGACTTTC. Protein product: CASSPRPGSGANVLTF. The rearrangement joins TRBV3-1 to TRBJ2-6; D is unresolved. Looked up from germline, CDR1 is LGHDT and CDR2 is YNNKEL (reference sequence). The ends were cut back, 4 bases at V and 0 bases at J, with 10 bases in the middle. The CDR3 consists of 16 residues.

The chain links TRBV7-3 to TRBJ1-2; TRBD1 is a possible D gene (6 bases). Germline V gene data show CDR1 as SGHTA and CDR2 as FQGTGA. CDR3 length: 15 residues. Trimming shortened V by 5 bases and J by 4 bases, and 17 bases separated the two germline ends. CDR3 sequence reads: CASSARRGAAYGYTF. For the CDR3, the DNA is TGTGCCAGCAGCGCAAGACGGGGGGCAGCCTATGGCTACACCTTC.

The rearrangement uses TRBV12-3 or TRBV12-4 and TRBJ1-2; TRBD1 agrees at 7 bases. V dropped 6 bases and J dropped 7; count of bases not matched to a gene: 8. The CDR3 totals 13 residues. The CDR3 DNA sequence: TGTGCCAGCAGCCTCAGACAGGGAGGTGGCTACACCTTC. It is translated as CASSLRQGGGYTF.

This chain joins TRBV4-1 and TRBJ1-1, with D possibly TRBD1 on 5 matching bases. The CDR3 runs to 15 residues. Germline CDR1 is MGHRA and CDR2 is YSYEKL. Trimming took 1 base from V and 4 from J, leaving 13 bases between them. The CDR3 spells CASSQGPGASTEAFF. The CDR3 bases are TGCGCCAGCAGCCAAGGCCCCGGGGCCTCCACTGAAGCTTTCTTT.